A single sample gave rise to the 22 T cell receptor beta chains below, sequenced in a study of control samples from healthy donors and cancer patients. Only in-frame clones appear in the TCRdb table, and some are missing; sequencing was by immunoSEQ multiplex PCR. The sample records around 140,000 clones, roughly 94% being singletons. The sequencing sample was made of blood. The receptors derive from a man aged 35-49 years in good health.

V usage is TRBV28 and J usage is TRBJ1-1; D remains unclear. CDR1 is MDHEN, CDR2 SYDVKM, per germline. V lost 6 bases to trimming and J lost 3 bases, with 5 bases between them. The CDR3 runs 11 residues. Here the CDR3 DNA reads TGTGCCAGCAGCCCTCACACTGAAGCTTTCTTT. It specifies CASSPHTEAFF.

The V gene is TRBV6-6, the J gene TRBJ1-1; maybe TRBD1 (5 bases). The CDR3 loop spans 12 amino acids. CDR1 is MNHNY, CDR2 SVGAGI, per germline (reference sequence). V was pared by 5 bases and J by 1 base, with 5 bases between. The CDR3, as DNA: TGTGCCAGCAGTACAGGGAACACTGAAGCTTTCTTT. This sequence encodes CASSTGNTEAFF.

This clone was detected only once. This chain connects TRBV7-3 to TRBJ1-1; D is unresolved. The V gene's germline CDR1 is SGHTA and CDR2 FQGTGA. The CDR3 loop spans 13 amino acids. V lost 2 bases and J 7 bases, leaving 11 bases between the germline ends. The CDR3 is CASSLSLGSEAFF. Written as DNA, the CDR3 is TGTGCCAGCAGCTTATCGCTGGGGAGTGAAGCTTTCTTT.

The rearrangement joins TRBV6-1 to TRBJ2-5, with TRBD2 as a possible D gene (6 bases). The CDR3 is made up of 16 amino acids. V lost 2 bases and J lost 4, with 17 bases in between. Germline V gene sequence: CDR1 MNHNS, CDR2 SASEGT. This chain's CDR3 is CASSEWGDREIETQYF. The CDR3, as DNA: TGTGCCAGCAGTGAATGGGGGGACCGGGAGATAGAGACCCAGTACTTC.

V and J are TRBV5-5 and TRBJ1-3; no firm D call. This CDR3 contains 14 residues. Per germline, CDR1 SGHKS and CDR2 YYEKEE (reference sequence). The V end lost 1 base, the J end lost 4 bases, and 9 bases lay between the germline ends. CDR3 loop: CASSLRASGNTIYF. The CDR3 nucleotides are TGTGCCAGCAGCTTGCGCGCCTCAGGAAACACCATATATTTT.

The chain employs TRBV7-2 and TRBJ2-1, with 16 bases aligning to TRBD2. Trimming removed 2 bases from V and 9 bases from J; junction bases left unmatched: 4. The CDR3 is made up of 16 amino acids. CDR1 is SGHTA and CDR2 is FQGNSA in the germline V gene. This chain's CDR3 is CASSLFGTSGGGEQFF. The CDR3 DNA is TGTGCCAGCAGCTTATTCGGGACTAGCGGGGGGGGTGAGCAGTTCTTC.

The CDR3 DNA follows: TGTGCCAGCAGTTACGGGACAGGGGCCAAGCTTTATAATTCACCCCTCCACTTT. It encodes CASSYGTGAKLYNSPLHF. This chain joins TRBV6-2 or TRBV6-3 and TRBJ1-6; TRBD1 aligns across 10 bases. The CDR3 contains 18 residues. The V segment lost 2 bases and the J segment 4 bases; nucleotides outside the gene matches: 8. Germline-derived CDR1 and CDR2 are MNHEY and SVGEGT.

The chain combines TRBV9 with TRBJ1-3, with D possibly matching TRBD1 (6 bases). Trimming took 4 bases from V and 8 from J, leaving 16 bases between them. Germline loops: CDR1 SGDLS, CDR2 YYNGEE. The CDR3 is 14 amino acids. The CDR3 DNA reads TGTGCCAGCAGCCCACAGGGTTTTTCGGACACCATATATTTT. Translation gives CASSPQGFSDTIYF. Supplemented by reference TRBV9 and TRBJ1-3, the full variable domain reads DSGVTQTPKHLITATGQRVTLRCSPRSGDLSVYWYQQSLDQGLQFLIQYYNGEERAKGNILERFSAQQFPDLHSELNLSSLELGDSALYFCASSPQGFSDTIYFGEGSWLTVV.

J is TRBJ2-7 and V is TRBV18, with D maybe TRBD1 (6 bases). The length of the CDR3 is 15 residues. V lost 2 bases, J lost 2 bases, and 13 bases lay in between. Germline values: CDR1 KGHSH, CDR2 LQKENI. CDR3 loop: CASSPKTGKTYEQYF. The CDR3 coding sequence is TGTGCCAGCTCACCAAAAACAGGGAAAACCTACGAGCAGTACTTC.

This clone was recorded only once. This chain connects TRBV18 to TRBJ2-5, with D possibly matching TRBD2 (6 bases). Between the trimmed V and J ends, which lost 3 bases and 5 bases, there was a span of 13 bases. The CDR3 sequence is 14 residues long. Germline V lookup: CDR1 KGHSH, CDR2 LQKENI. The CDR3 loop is CASSPERGGETQYF. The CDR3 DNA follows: TGTGCCAGCTCACCCGAAAGGGGAGGCGAGACCCAGTACTTC.

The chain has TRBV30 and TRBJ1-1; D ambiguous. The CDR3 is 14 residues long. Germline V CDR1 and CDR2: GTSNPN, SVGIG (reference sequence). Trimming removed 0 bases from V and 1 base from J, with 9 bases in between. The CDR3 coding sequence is TGTGCCTGGAGTGTCATAGCTGGGAACACTGAAGCTTTCTTT. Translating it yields CAWSVIAGNTEAFF.

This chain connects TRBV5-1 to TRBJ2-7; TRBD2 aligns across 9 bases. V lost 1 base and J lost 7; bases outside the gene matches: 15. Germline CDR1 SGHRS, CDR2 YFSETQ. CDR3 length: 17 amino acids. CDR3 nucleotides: TGCGCCAGCAGCTTGCTCGCGGTAGCGGGAGCGATGGGTGAGCAGTACTTC. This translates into CASSLLAVAGAMGEQYF.

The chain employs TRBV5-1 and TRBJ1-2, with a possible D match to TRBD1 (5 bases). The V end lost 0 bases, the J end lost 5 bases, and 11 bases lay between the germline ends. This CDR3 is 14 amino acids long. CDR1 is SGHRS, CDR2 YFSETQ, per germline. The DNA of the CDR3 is TGCGCCAGCAGCTTGGGGGACGGACGATATGGCTACACCTTC. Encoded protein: CASSLGDGRYGYTF. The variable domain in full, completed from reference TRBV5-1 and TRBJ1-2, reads KAGVTQTPRYLIKTRGQQVTLSCSPISGHRSVSWYQQTPGQGLQFLFEYFSETQRNKGNFPGRFSGRQFSNSRSEMNVSTLELGDSALYLCASSLGDGRYGYTFGSGTRLTVV.

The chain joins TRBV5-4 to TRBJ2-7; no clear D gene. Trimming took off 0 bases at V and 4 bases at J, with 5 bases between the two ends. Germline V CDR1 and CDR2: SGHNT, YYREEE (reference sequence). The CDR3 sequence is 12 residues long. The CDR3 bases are TGTGCCAGCAGCTTGGATCATTACGAGCAGTACTTC. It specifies CASSLDHYEQYF.

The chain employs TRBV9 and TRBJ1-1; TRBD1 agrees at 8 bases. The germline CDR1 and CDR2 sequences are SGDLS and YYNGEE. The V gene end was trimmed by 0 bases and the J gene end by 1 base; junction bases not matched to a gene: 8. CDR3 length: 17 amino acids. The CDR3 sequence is CASSVGPGQARNTEAFF. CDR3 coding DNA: TGTGCCAGCAGCGTAGGACCGGGACAGGCTAGGAACACTGAAGCTTTCTTT.

The CDR3 sequence is CSALGQDGYTF. The CDR3 region has the DNA TGCAGTGCTCTCGGACAGGACGGCTACACCTTC. The V gene is TRBV20-1, the J gene TRBJ1-2; TRBD1 matches at 7 bases. V gave up 5 bases and J gave up 8 bases; unmatched junction bases: 5. Germline CDR1 is DFQATT and CDR2 is SNEGSKA (reference sequence). The CDR3 loop spans 11 amino acids.

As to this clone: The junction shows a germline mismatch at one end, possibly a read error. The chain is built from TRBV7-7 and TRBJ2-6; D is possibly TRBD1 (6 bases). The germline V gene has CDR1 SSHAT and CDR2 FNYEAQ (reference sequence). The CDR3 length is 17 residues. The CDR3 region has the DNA TGTGCTAGCAGCGTCCGGGACACTGACTCTGGGGCCAACGTCCTGACTTTC. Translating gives CASSVRDTDSGANVLTF.

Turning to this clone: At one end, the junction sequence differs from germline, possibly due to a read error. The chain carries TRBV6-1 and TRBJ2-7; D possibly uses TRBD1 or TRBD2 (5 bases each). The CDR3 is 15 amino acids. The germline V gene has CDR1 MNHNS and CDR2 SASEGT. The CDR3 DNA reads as TGTGCCGGCAGTGATACCGGGACCGCGACCTACGAGCAGTACTTC. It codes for CAGSDTGTATYEQYF.

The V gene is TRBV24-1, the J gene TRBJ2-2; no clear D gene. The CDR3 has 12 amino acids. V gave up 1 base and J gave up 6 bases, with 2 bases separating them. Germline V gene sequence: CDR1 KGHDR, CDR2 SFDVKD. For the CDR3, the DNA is TGTGCCACCAGTGATTTTCCCGGGGAGCTGTTTTTT. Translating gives CATSDFPGELFF.

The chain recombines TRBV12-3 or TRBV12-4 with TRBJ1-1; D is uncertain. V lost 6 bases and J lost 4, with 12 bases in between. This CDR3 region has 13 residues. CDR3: CASRLTRTTEAFF. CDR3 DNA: TGTGCCAGCAGGCTGACCCGGACCACTGAAGCTTTCTTT.

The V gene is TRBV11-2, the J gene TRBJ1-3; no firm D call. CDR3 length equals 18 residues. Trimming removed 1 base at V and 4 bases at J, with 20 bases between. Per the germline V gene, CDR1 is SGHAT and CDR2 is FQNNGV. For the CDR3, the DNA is TGTGCCAGCAGCTTAGGAAGGATGGGCAGGAGGTCGGGAAACACCATATATTTT. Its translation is CASSLGRMGRRSGNTIYF.

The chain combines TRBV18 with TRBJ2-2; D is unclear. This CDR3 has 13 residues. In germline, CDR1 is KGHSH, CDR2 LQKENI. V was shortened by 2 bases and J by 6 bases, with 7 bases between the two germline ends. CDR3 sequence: CASSPWRAGELFF. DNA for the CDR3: TGTGCCAGCTCACCATGGCGAGCCGGGGAGCTGTTTTTT.